One sample yielded the 11 T cell receptor beta chains listed below, sequenced in a study of control samples from healthy donors and cancer patients. Sequencing used immunoSEQ multiplex PCR; TCRdb keeps in-frame clones, though not all of them. The sample records roughly 190,000 clones, 91% being singletons. The sample consisted of blood. These receptors were collected from a man in his thirties or forties in good health.

V gene TRBV27 combines with J gene TRBJ1-5, with D possibly being TRBD1 (5 bases). Germline CDR1 and CDR2: MNHEY and SMNVEV (reference sequence). V lost 8 bases, J lost 2 bases, and 22 bases lay in between. This CDR3 contains 17 residues. CDR3 in amino acids: CASAPLGRDVGNQPQHF. CDR3 nucleotides: TGTGCCAGCGCCCCTCTGGGCAGGGACGTCGGCAATCAGCCCCAGCATTTT.

The chain is built from TRBV6-1 and TRBJ1-6; TRBD1 matches 10 bases. The trim removed 6 bases at V and 9 bases at J, leaving 8 bases unmatched. The CDR3 is 15 residues long. Germline V gene sequence: CDR1 MNHNS, CDR2 SASEGT. The CDR3 spells CASSGDRGGRSPLHF. As DNA, the CDR3 is TGTGCCAGCAGCGGGGACAGGGGAGGACGTTCACCCCTCCACTTT.

This chain joins TRBV10-3 and TRBJ1-2; D unclear. The ends were cut back, 7 bases at V and 4 bases at J, with 10 bases in the middle. Germline V gene sequence: CDR1 ENHRY, CDR2 SYGVKD. The CDR3 length is 12 residues. In nucleotides, the CDR3 is TGTGCCATCATGAGGACCCCCTATGGCTACACCTTC. It codes for CAIMRTPYGYTF.

The V and J genes are TRBV12-3 or TRBV12-4 and TRBJ1-1; D remains unclear. The CDR3 runs to 11 residues. V was shortened by 3 bases and J by 6 bases, with 5 bases between the two germline ends. The DNA for the CDR3 is TGTGCCAGCAGTTTCATGTCTGAAGCTTTCTTT. Its translation is CASSFMSEAFF.

The chain recombines TRBV5-1 with TRBJ2-1, with a tentative D call TRBD2 (5 bases). V gave up 6 bases and J gave up 2 bases, with 9 bases separating them. From germline, CDR1 is SGHRS and CDR2 YFSETQ. This CDR3 contains 13 residues. Here the CDR3 DNA reads TGCGCCAGCACACTAGGGACCTACAATGAGCAGTTCTTC. Residues: CASTLGTYNEQFF.

The chain joins TRBV29-1 to TRBJ1-1, with 8 positions matching TRBD1. The CDR3 runs 13 residues. Germline CDR1 SQVTM, CDR2 ANQGSEA. Losses at the gene ends were 7 bases for V and 1 base for J; bases not matched to a gene: 5. The chain's CDR3 is CSGRGTGNTEAFF. The DNA for the CDR3 is TGCAGCGGTCGAGGGACAGGGAACACTGAAGCTTTCTTT.

Written as DNA, the CDR3 is TGTGCCAGCAGCTTAGATAGACAGGGAGCGAACACCGGGGAGCTGTTTTTT. This sequence encodes CASSLDRQGANTGELFF. The chain recombines TRBV11-2 with TRBJ2-2; the match to TRBD1 covers 7 bases. Germline CDR1 and CDR2: SGHAT and FQNNGV. The junction had 4 bases not matched to a gene; V was cut back by 0 bases and J by 0 bases. This CDR3 is built from 17 residues. The full variable domain, rest sourced from reference TRBV11-2 and TRBJ2-2, is EAGVAQSPRYKIIEKRQSVAFWCNPISGHATLYWYQQILGQGPKLLIQFQNNGVVDDSQLPKDRFSAERLKGVDSTLKIQPAKLEDSAVYLCASSLDRQGANTGELFFGEGSRLTVL.

The V gene is TRBV18, the J gene TRBJ1-4; D might be TRBD1 (6 bases). The CDR3 sequence is 20 residues long. V lost 3 bases, J lost 0 bases, and 23 bases lay in between. CDR1 is KGHSH, CDR2 LQKENI, per germline. CDR3 sequence: CASSPFAAGGLRATNEKLFF. CDR3 nucleotide sequence: TGTGCCAGCTCACCCTTTGCAGCGGGGGGCCTCCGCGCAACTAATGAAAAACTGTTTTTT.

This chain joins TRBV6-2 or TRBV6-3 and TRBJ2-7, with 7 bases that match TRBD2. The V and J ends lost 0 bases and 4 bases, in that order; junction bases with no gene match: 6. Per germline, CDR1 MNHEY and CDR2 SVGEGT. The CDR3 is 15 amino acids. CDR3 in amino acids: CASSYSASGRYEQYF. DNA of the CDR3: TGTGCCAGCAGTTACTCGGCTAGCGGAAGATACGAGCAGTACTTC.

The chain employs TRBV30 and TRBJ2-7; TRBD1 matches 10 bases. V shed 0 bases, J shed 4 bases, and the junction held 9 bases outside the gene matches. The germline V gene encodes CDR1 GTSNPN and CDR2 SVGIG (reference sequence). The CDR3 contains 16 residues. CDR3 bases: TGTGCCTGGAGTGTACAAGTGGGACAGGGGCAATACGAGCAGTACTTC. Translating gives CAWSVQVGQGQYEQYF.

The chain is built from TRBV6-6 and TRBJ1-6; D is possibly TRBD1 (5 bases). Trimming removed 0 bases at V and 3 bases at J, with 9 bases between. Germline values: CDR1 MNHNY, CDR2 SVGAGI (reference sequence). This CDR3 is built from 16 residues. In DNA form, the CDR3 reads TGTGCCAGCAGTTACTCTGAGACAGACTATAATTCACCCCTCCACTTT. Translated, it gives CASSYSETDYNSPLHF.